The 14 T cell receptor beta chains in this list originate from one sample, sequenced in a study of T cells in Graves' hyperthyroidism and ophthalmopathy. TCR beta CDR3 regions were amplified from RNA transcripts. In the first-round RT-PCR of the TCR CDR3, the HTBI primer set was used. TCRdb called the multiplex PCR reads again in MiXCR, with one record for every CDR3 protein. The sample has about 560,000 distinct CDR3 sequences, roughly 50% seen once. Specimen: peripheral blood or thyroid tissue (not recorded which). These receptors all come from a young woman with Graves' hyperthyroidism.

This rearrangement joins TRBV19 to TRBJ1-5, with D unresolved. Germline loops: CDR1 LNHDA, CDR2 SQIVND (reference sequence). With 5 bases removed from V and 13 bases from J, the gap between germline ends came to 12 bases. CDR3 size: 11 residues. The CDR3 reads CASSSKVNQHF. The CDR3 nucleotides read TGTGCCAGTAGTTCCAAGGTCAATCAGCATTTT.

In its sample, this clonotype was seen a few times. The chain is built from TRBV12-3 or TRBV12-4 and TRBJ2-7, with D possibly TRBD2 on 6 matching bases. V was cut by 3 bases and J by 5 bases, with 14 bases left in between. CDR3 length equals 14 residues. Written as DNA, the CDR3 is TGTGCCAGCAGTTTGGGACTTAGGTCCCACGAGCAGTACTTC. Amino acid sequence: CASSLGLRSHEQYF.

The sample holds many counts of this clonotype. V and J are TRBV10-3 and TRBJ1-1, with D uncertain. The CDR3 covers 15 residues. In germline, CDR1 is ENHRY, CDR2 SYGVKD. Trimming stripped 6 bases from V and 0 bases from J, with 14 bases between. DNA for the CDR3: TGTGCCATCAGAGGAGCCGGGCGGTTGAACACTGAAGCTTTCTTT. Translating it yields CAIRGAGRLNTEAFF.

This clonotype appeared a few times. The chain links TRBV12-3 or TRBV12-4 to TRBJ1-2; D gene unclear. Between the trimmed V and J ends, which lost 3 bases and 4 bases, there was a span of 12 bases. The CDR3 is 14 residues long. CDR3: CASSLEPGFYGYTF. DNA of the CDR3: TGTGCCAGCAGTTTGGAGCCCGGATTCTATGGCTACACCTTC.

This clonotype has just one count. This sequence joins TRBV29-1 and TRBJ1-4; 7 bases are a match to TRBD1. This CDR3 region has 11 residues. Germline V CDR1 and CDR2: SQVTM, ANQGSEA. Germline trimming cut 5 bases from V and 10 bases from J; bases unmatched to any gene: 4. CDR3 coding DNA: TGCAGCGTTAGGGCAGGGGGAAAACTGTTTTTT. Its translation: CSVRAGGKLFF.

This clonotype appeared a few times. The chain uses TRBV19 and TRBJ2-7; tentatively, D is TRBD1 or TRBD2 (5 bases each). The germline V and J ends were trimmed by 3 bases and 2 bases, with 11 bases remaining between them. There are 14 residues in the CDR3. CDR1 is LNHDA, CDR2 SQIVND, per germline (reference sequence). DNA for the CDR3: TGTGCCAGTAGTATGGACCGGGGCACCTACGAGCAGTACTTC. Its translation: CASSMDRGTYEQYF.

The gene calls are TRBV15 and TRBJ1-1; possible D gene TRBD1, 6 bases. In germline, CDR1 is LNHNV, CDR2 YYDKDF (reference sequence). V was cut by 4 bases and J by 1 base, with 13 bases left in between. The CDR3 has 15 residues. CDR3 region: CATSKQQGGNTEAFF. Written as DNA, the CDR3 is TGTGCCACCAGCAAACAACAGGGAGGGAACACTGAAGCTTTCTTT.

V is TRBV25-1 and J is TRBJ1-5; TRBD1 matches at 10 bases. Germline V gives CDR1 MGHDK, CDR2 SYGVNS. V lost 8 bases to trimming and J lost 6 bases; unmatched junction nucleotides: 13. The length of the CDR3 is 16 residues. This chain's CDR3 is CASSPRGQGFSQPQHF. CDR3 nucleotide sequence: TGTGCCAGCTCTCCTCGGGGACAGGGGTTTAGTCAGCCCCAGCATTTT.

This clonotype occurred a few times. One end of the junction varies from germline; a read error may be responsible. The chain combines TRBV20-1 with TRBJ1-2; no clear D. In germline, CDR1 is DFQATT, CDR2 SNEGSKA (reference sequence). The CDR3 consists of 15 residues. The CDR3 sequence is CSARELGGSYDGYTF. The CDR3, as DNA: TGCAGTGCCAGAGAGCTGGGAGGGAGTTATGATGGCTACACCTTC.

The rearrangement joins TRBV2 to TRBJ2-5, with D possibly TRBD2 on 5 matching bases. V lost 6 bases and J lost 0, with 11 bases in between. Germline V gene sequence: CDR1 SNHLY, CDR2 FYNNEI. There are 14 residues in the CDR3. The chain's CDR3 is CASSLGLYQETQYF. In nucleotides, the CDR3 is TGTGCCAGCAGCCTTGGACTTTACCAAGAGACCCAGTACTTC.

Concerning this clonotype: At one of its ends the junction is not consistent with the germline gene, which may arise from a read error. The gene calls are TRBV10-3 and TRBJ1-1; TRBD1 is a possible D gene (6 bases). Germline V gene sequence: CDR1 ENHRY, CDR2 SYGVKD. This CDR3 has 11 residues. The CDR3 loop is CARDLGQGSIF. CDR3 sequence (DNA): TGTGCTAGAGATCTTGGCCAGGGGAGCATCTTT.

This clonotype has more than one count but fewer than ten. The chain combines TRBV2 with TRBJ2-3; perhaps TRBD1 as D (6 bases). Germline CDR1 and CDR2: SNHLY and FYNNEI. This CDR3 spans 14 amino acids. The ends were cut back, 3 bases at V and 1 base at J, with 8 bases in the middle. DNA of the CDR3: TGTGCCAGCAGTGACTCAGGGGGCACAGATACGCAGTATTTT. Translating it yields CASSDSGGTDTQYF.

This clonotype has ten or more counts. CDR3 DNA sequence: TGCAGCGTCCTAAAAGGGGCACGGTACGGCTACACCTTC. It specifies CSVLKGARYGYTF. V gene TRBV29-1 combines with J gene TRBJ1-2, with D tentatively TRBD1 (5 bases). The germline V and J ends were trimmed by 6 bases and 8 bases, with 19 bases remaining between them. Germline-derived CDR1 and CDR2 are SQVTM and ANQGSEA. The CDR3 extends over 13 amino acids.

The chain has TRBV7-9 and TRBJ2-7; 9 positions agree with TRBD1. Per germline, CDR1 SEHNR and CDR2 FQNEAQ (reference sequence). This CDR3 is built from 16 residues. V shed 3 bases and J 1 base; nucleotides not matched to a gene: 7. CDR3 coding DNA: TGTGCCAGCAGCTTGGTAGGGACAGGGTTGTCCTACGAGCAGTACTTC. Protein sequence: CASSLVGTGLSYEQYF.